These T cell receptor beta chains were read from a single sample in a study of T cell responses to AZD1222 COVID-19 vaccine. Produced via immunoSEQ multiplex PCR; TCRdb's table is partial and in-frame only. The sample lists some 120,000 clones, about 89% seen once, with around 30% in the top ten. Sequenced material: peripheral blood, taken on day 0 of AZD1222 vaccination. Receptors originate from an adult in good health. Each CDR3 is given with its conserved first and last residue. D genes are given only for firm matches. For some rows the clone size is stated as once, few or many, or as a class when expanded; others skip it.

TRBJ1-2 TRBV30 once - TGTGCCTGGAGTGTAACCGGGAGTGGTGGCTACACCTTC CAWSVTGSGGYTF
TRBJ2-2 TRBV6-2/TRBV6-3 - - TGTGCCAGCAGTCCGACAGGGAACACCGGGGAGCTGTTTTTT CASSPTGNTGELFF
TRBJ2-7 TRBV18 - - TGTGCCAGCTCCCAGTCGGGAGGACTATCAGGGGACGAGCAGTACTTC CASSQSGGLSGDEQYF
TRBJ1-2 TRBV6-2/TRBV6-3 - - TGTGCCAGCAGTTACCCCAGGACAGACTATGGCTACACCTTC CASSYPRTDYGYTF
TRBJ2-7 TRBV2 - TRBD1 TGTGCCAGCAGTGAACGGACAGGGGGCGCGTACGAGCAGTACTTC CASSERTGGAYEQYF
TRBJ1-1 TRBV7-2 - TRBD1 TGTGCCAGCAGCTTAGCAGGGACAGGGGGCCTCACTGAAGCTTTCTTT CASSLAGTGGLTEAFF
TRBJ2-7 TRBV7-9 - TRBD2 TGTGCCAGCAGCGGCGTGGCTAGCGGGAGGGACGAGCAGTACTTC CASSGVASGRDEQYF
TRBJ1-6 TRBV27 - - TGTGCCAGCAGTTTATTTGGTCAAACCAATAATTCACCCCTCCACTTT CASSLFGQTNNSPLHF
TRBJ2-7 TRBV3-1/TRBV3-2 few TRBD1 TGTGCCAGCAGCCGACAGGGGCCAAGCTCCTACGAGCAGTACTTC CASSRQGPSSYEQYF
TRBJ1-2 TRBV10-3 once TRBD1 TGTGCCATCAGGGGGAGGGACAGGGGTCACCCTAACTATGGCTACACCTTC CAIRGRDRGHPNYGYTF
TRBJ2-3 TRBV29-1 - - TGCAGCGTTGAGTGGGGCGCTAGCACAGATACGCAGTATTTT CSVEWGASTDTQYF
TRBJ1-1 TRBV5-1 - - TGCGCCAGCAGCTTGGCCGGGAAGGGAGCTTTCTTT CASSLAGKGAFF
TRBJ2-1 TRBV6-1 few - TGTGCCAGCAGTGAATCTGGATCCGAGCGCGGTGAGCAGTTCTTC CASSESGSERGEQFF
TRBJ2-3 TRBV5-1 few TRBD1 TGCGCCAGCAGCTTTCAGTCCCGACAGGGTAGCACAGATACGCAGTATTTT CASSFQSRQGSTDTQYF
TRBJ2-7 TRBV2 - TRBD1 TGTGCCACCGTCCCGGGACAGTTTTCCTACGAGCAGTACTTC CATVPGQFSYEQYF
TRBJ2-3 TRBV7-3 - - TGTGCCAGCAGCTCTTCCCTTACAGATACGCAGTATTTT CASSSSLTDTQYF
TRBJ2-1 TRBV15 - - TGTGCCACCACCCCGACTGTACTCGCACCTAACAATGAGCAGTTCTTC CATTPTVLAPNNEQFF
TRBJ2-7 TRBV3-1/TRBV3-2 - TRBD2 TGTGCCAGCAGCCAAGGGGTAGCGGGAGGGCCATACGAGCAGTACTTC CASSQGVAGGPYEQYF
TRBJ1-4 TRBV27 - - TGTGCCAGCAGCTCCGCAGCAGCAACTAATGAAAAACTGTTTTTT CASSSAAATNEKLFF
TRBJ2-1 TRBV4-1 - - TGCGCCAGCAGCCAAGATATCTTCGGGCTGGGGGGATCAGGGGAGCAGTTCTTC CASSQDIFGLGGSGEQFF
TRBJ1-4 TRBV4-1 - - TGCGCCAGCAGCCAAGATAGGGAACAGTTCAATAGTGAAAAACTGTTTTTT CASSQDREQFNSEKLFF
TRBJ1-5 TRBV28 - - TGTGCCAGCCTAAGCCCGGGGGTTCAGCCCCAGCATTTT CASLSPGVQPQHF
TRBJ1-2 TRBV19 - TRBD1 TGTGCCAGTAGTCCAACCCAGGGGGCGCGATATGGCTACACCTTC CASSPTQGARYGYTF
TRBJ2-5 TRBV5-6 - - TGTGCCAGCAGCTTGGTTTGGCAGGGAGAGACCCAGTACTTC CASSLVWQGETQYF
TRBJ1-1 TRBV6-5 once - TGTGCCAGCAGTTATAACGGGGGTGTGACGTCTGAAGCTTTCTTT CASSYNGGVTSEAFF
TRBJ2-1 TRBV7-3 - TRBD2 TGTGCCAGCAGCCCCCCCGGACTAGCGGGAGGGGGGAATGAGCAGTTCTTC CASSPPGLAGGGNEQFF
TRBJ1-2 TRBV7-2 - TRBD1 TGTGCCAGCAGCTCTGCAGGGGGCGCGGTCTATGGCTACACCTTC CASSSAGGAVYGYTF
TRBJ2-3 TRBV7-3 - TRBD2 TGTGCCAGCAGCTTAGCCCCTAGGGCTAGCGGGGGAGGGACAGATACGCAGTATTTT CASSLAPRASGGGTDTQYF
TRBJ1-2 TRBV6-5 - TRBD1 TGTGCCAGCAGTCCCACAGGGGAACCATCCTATGGCTACACCTTC CASSPTGEPSYGYTF
TRBJ1-2 TRBV6-5 - - TGTGCCAGTGCAATCAACAGGAACCTCTATGGCTACACCTTC CASAINRNLYGYTF
TRBJ1-2 TRBV5-1 - - TGCGCCAGCAGCCCGAGGACCATCAACTATGGCTACACCTTC CASSPRTINYGYTF